The 25 T cell receptor beta chains reported below all come from one sample, sequenced in a study of T cell clonotyping in hematopoietic cell transplantation. Clones were sequenced by immunoSEQ multiplex PCR, and TCRdb holds only the in-frame ones, with some missing. The sample carries tens of thousands of clones, approximately 95% recorded once. Sample time point: recipient sample about 28 days before transplant, after cytoreduction. Material: peripheral blood mononuclear cells, obtained before stem cell transplant. These receptors were obtained from a woman aged 45 to 65 with acute myeloid leukemia. Some clones in this sample may be carry-over from other donors' samples.

The chain recombines TRBV2 with TRBJ1-2; the D gene is possibly TRBD1 (5 bases). Germline V gives CDR1 SNHLY, CDR2 FYNNEI. The CDR3 loop spans 14 amino acids. The germline V and J ends were trimmed by 6 bases and 8 bases, with 19 bases remaining between them. The CDR3 DNA sequence: TGTGCCAGCAGGGCCGGGGACGGAGTTGGGGGCTACACCTTC. It codes for CASRAGDGVGGYTF.

The chain uses TRBV30 and TRBJ2-5; D gene unclear. CDR3 length: 12 amino acids. V lost 2 bases, J lost 7 bases, and 11 bases lay in between. Per the germline V gene, CDR1 is GTSNPN and CDR2 is SVGIG (reference sequence). The CDR3: CAWSYGGGTQYF. The CDR3 DNA sequence: TGTGCCTGGAGTTATGGCGGCGGGACCCAGTACTTC.

The gene calls are TRBV7-2 and TRBJ2-1; D unresolved. Looked up from germline, CDR1 is SGHTA and CDR2 is FQGNSA. Trimming took 3 bases from V and 2 from J, leaving 11 bases between them. This CDR3 contains 15 residues. In DNA, the CDR3 is TGTGCCAGCAGCTTTGAAAACCACCCCTACAATGAGCAGTTCTTC. As protein: CASSFENHPYNEQFF. Variable domain in full (rest from reference TRBV7-2 and TRBJ2-1): GAGVSQSPSNKVTEKGKDVELRCDPISGHTALYWYRQSLGQGLEFLIYFQGNSAPDKSGLPSDRFSAERTGGSVSTLTIQRTQQEDSAVYLCASSFENHPYNEQFFGPGTRLTVL.

This clone showed up just once. The rearrangement joins TRBV6-5 to TRBJ2-7; 7 nucleotides line up with TRBD2. Trimming removed 5 bases from V and 2 bases from J; junction bases left unmatched: 6. The germline CDR1 and CDR2 sequences are MNHEY and SVGAGI. CDR3 length: 14 residues. CDR3 in amino acids: CASSGPGLPYEQYF. The CDR3 nucleotides are TGTGCCAGCAGTGGACCGGGACTACCCTACGAGCAGTACTTC.

CDR3 in amino acids: CATGQGARSPLHF. CDR3 sequence (DNA): TGTGCCACCGGACAGGGGGCGAGGTCACCCCTCCACTTT. The genes are TRBV15 and TRBJ1-6, with TRBD1 matching over 11 bases. J lost 10 bases, V lost 8 bases, and 4 bases had no gene match. The CDR3 extends over 13 amino acids. Germline loops: CDR1 LNHNV, CDR2 YYDKDF (reference sequence).

In DNA form, the CDR3 reads TGTGCCAGCAGCTCGGCTCGGTACGAGCAGTACTTC. Its translation is CASSSARYEQYF. The chain carries TRBV7-8 and TRBJ2-7, with unresolved D. V lost 4 bases and J lost 4, with 8 bases in between. CDR3 length: 12 residues. Germline CDR1 reads SGHVS; CDR2 reads FQNEAQ.

V gene TRBV7-8 combines with J gene TRBJ1-2; D is ambiguous. V lost 1 base and J lost 7, with 13 bases in between. The CDR3 length is 14 residues. Germline V CDR1 and CDR2: SGHVS, FQNEAQ. The CDR3 sequence is CASSLDGAEGGYTF. The CDR3 coding sequence is TGTGCCAGCAGCTTAGATGGAGCGGAGGGTGGCTACACCTTC.

The chain recombines TRBV2 with TRBJ2-5; weak D call: TRBD1 (5 bases). The CDR3 consists of 14 residues. Trimming removed 7 bases at V and 0 bases at J, with 12 bases between. The germline V gene has CDR1 SNHLY and CDR2 FYNNEI. DNA of the CDR3: TGTGCCAGCAAGGTCAGGGCAAACCAAGAGACCCAGTACTTC. It codes for CASKVRANQETQYF.

This clone has a single count. This rearrangement joins TRBV15 to TRBJ1-2, with D hard to call. With 0 bases removed from V and 7 bases from J, the gap between germline ends came to 12 bases. Germline CDR1 is LNHNV and CDR2 is YYDKDF (reference sequence). CDR3 length equals 14 residues. The CDR3 DNA follows: TGTGCCACCAGCAGAGACTCGTTGGCCAGTGGCTACACCTTC. It yields the protein CATSRDSLASGYTF.

This chain connects TRBV6-6 to TRBJ1-5; TRBD1 matches 11 bases. Germline V lookup: CDR1 MNHNY, CDR2 SVGAGI (reference sequence). V dropped 4 bases and J dropped 5; count of bases not matched to a gene: 4. CDR3 size: 15 residues. CDR3 DNA sequence: TGTGCCAGCAGTTCTGGGACAGGGGGAGATCAGCCCCAGCATTTT. Encoded protein: CASSSGTGGDQPQHF.

The chain is built from TRBV7-6 and TRBJ2-7, with unresolved D. V dropped 2 bases and J dropped 2 bases, with 13 bases sitting between them. The CDR3 has 15 residues. The germline V gene encodes CDR1 SGHVS and CDR2 FNYEAQ. The CDR3: CASSLLSPPTYEQYF. In DNA form, the CDR3 reads TGTGCCAGCAGCTTATTATCACCTCCTACCTACGAGCAGTACTTC.

This chain uses TRBV4-1 with TRBJ2-3; D call uncertain. Germline assignment: CDR1 MGHRA and CDR2 YSYEKL. The V end lost 0 bases, the J end lost 0 bases, and 7 bases lay between the germline ends. The CDR3 is made up of 15 amino acids. The CDR3 loop is CASSQDKSSTDTQYF. The CDR3 coding sequence is TGCGCCAGCAGCCAAGATAAGTCTAGCACAGATACGCAGTATTTT.

The chain employs TRBV2 and TRBJ2-5, with D unclear. The V end was cut by 7 bases, the J end by 5 bases, with 8 bases between. The germline V gene encodes CDR1 SNHLY and CDR2 FYNNEI. The CDR3 has 11 amino acids. The DNA of the CDR3 is TGTGCCAGCACCCGATTGGAGACCCAGTACTTC. This gives the protein CASTRLETQYF.

This chain uses TRBV5-1 with TRBJ2-7; 8 bases map to TRBD1. The V and J ends lost 1 base and 4 bases, in that order; junction bases with no gene match: 1. CDR1 and CDR2 from the germline V gene are SGHRS and YFSETQ. The CDR3 spans 13 residues. Here the CDR3 DNA reads TGCGCCAGCAGCTTGAGGACAGGGTACGAGCAGTACTTC. Translated, it gives CASSLRTGYEQYF. The variable domain in full, with the rest retrieved from reference TRBV5-1 and TRBJ2-7, is KAGVTQTPRYLIKTRGQQVTLSCSPISGHRSVSWYQQTPGQGLQFLFEYFSETQRNKGNFPGRFSGRQFSNSRSEMNVSTLELGDSALYLCASSLRTGYEQYFGPGTRLTVT.

This clone was seen more than once but under ten times. V is TRBV6-1 and J is TRBJ1-6; D unclear. V was shortened by 4 bases and J by 7 bases, with 8 bases between the two germline ends. The CDR3 contains 13 residues. CDR1 MNHNS and CDR2 SASEGT come from the germline V gene. The CDR3 loop is CASSGAENSPLHF. The CDR3, as DNA: TGTGCCAGCAGTGGGGCCGAAAATTCACCCCTCCACTTT.

The J gene is TRBJ2-7, the V gene TRBV4-1; TRBD2 matches 9 bases. In germline, CDR1 is MGHRA, CDR2 YSYEKL. The V gene end was trimmed by 4 bases and the J gene end by 4 bases; junction bases not matched to a gene: 2. The CDR3 sequence is 13 residues long. The CDR3 loop reads CASSPGLAYEQYF. The CDR3 region has the DNA TGCGCCAGCAGCCCGGGACTAGCTTACGAGCAGTACTTC.

V gene TRBV9 combines with J gene TRBJ1-1; D gene ambiguous. The CDR3 runs 15 residues. V was pared by 0 bases and J by 1 base, with 10 bases between. Germline CDR1 reads SGDLS; CDR2 reads YYNGEE. This CDR3 reads CASSVDMVGNTEAFF. The DNA for the CDR3 is TGTGCCAGCAGCGTAGATATGGTCGGGAACACTGAAGCTTTCTTT.

V usage is TRBV2 and J usage is TRBJ2-7, with TRBD2 identical over 10 bases. Germline CDR1 and CDR2: SNHLY and FYNNEI. The CDR3 is made up of 16 amino acids. V trimming: 8 bases; J trimming: 0 bases; junction bases outside the gene matches: 10. CDR3 nucleotides: TGTGCCAGCTTCGCCGAAACTAGCGGGGTCTCCTACGAGCAGTACTTC. It yields the protein CASFAETSGVSYEQYF.

The chain is built from TRBV5-6 and TRBJ2-3; D call uncertain. This CDR3 spans 13 amino acids. From germline, CDR1 is SGHDT and CDR2 YYEEEE. The ends were cut back, 0 bases at V and 0 bases at J, with 2 bases in the middle. CDR3 coding DNA: TGTGCCAGCAGCTTGGACAGCACAGATACGCAGTATTTT. This codes for CASSLDSTDTQYF.

The chain has TRBV28 and TRBJ2-5; D is unclear. In germline, CDR1 is MDHEN, CDR2 SYDVKM. V dropped 7 bases and J dropped 7 bases, with 22 bases sitting between them. The CDR3 covers 15 residues. The CDR3 nucleotides are TGTGCCAGCACCCGGCCGGGCATCGGGTATACGACCCAGTACTTC. This translates into CASTRPGIGYTTQYF.

The chain uses TRBV11-2 and TRBJ2-1; 15 bases match TRBD2. The V gene end was trimmed by 5 bases and the J gene end by 6 bases; junction bases not matched to a gene: 2. This CDR3 is built from 15 residues. Germline-derived CDR1 and CDR2 are SGHAT and FQNNGV. The CDR3 loop is CASSPGLAGGNEQFF. CDR3 sequence (DNA): TGTGCCAGCAGCCCGGGACTAGCGGGAGGCAATGAGCAGTTCTTC. Full variable domain (outside the CDR3, taken from reference TRBV11-2 and TRBJ2-1): EAGVAQSPRYKIIEKRQSVAFWCNPISGHATLYWYQQILGQGPKLLIQFQNNGVVDDSQLPKDRFSAERLKGVDSTLKIQPAKLEDSAVYLCASSPGLAGGNEQFFGPGTRLTVL.

This clone was seen once. V and J are TRBV6-5 and TRBJ2-3, with 7 bases aligning to TRBD1. From germline, CDR1 is MNHEY and CDR2 SVGAGI. V lost 8 bases and J lost 2; bases outside the gene matches: 4. This CDR3 is built from 13 residues. CDR3 sequence reads: CASGGQYTDTQYF. Here the CDR3 DNA reads TGTGCCAGCGGGGGACAGTACACAGATACGCAGTATTTT.

CDR3 sequence (DNA): TGTGCCAGCTCACCACTGCCTACAGAGACCCAGTACTTC. This gives the protein CASSPLPTETQYF. This chain uses TRBV18 with TRBJ2-5; the D is unclear. Germline V gene data show CDR1 as KGHSH and CDR2 as LQKENI. The CDR3 spans 13 residues. Deletions cut 1 base from V and 4 bases from J, with 7 bases between.

This rearrangement joins TRBV6-5 to TRBJ1-1; possibly TRBD1 for D (5 bases). This CDR3 comprises 15 residues. V was trimmed by 2 bases and J by 4 bases, leaving 14 bases between them. CDR1 and CDR2 from the germline V gene are MNHEY and SVGAGI. The chain's CDR3 is CASSYIRLRGTEAFF. In DNA, the CDR3 is TGTGCCAGCAGTTACATTAGGCTGAGGGGCACTGAAGCTTTCTTT.

The CDR3 loop reads CASSQYRGTGKEAFF. The CDR3 DNA is TGTGCCAGCAGCCAATACAGGGGGACAGGGAAAGAGGCTTTCTTT. The chain couples TRBV14 to TRBJ1-1; 9 nucleotides line up with TRBD1. From germline, CDR1 is SGHDN and CDR2 FVKESK. This CDR3 is 15 amino acids long. The V and J ends lost 2 bases and 11 bases, in that order; junction bases with no gene match: 12.